The clone carrying this TCR beta chain showed up just once. Its antigen is currently unknown. The memory T cells were sequenced right after ex vivo isolation, without culture. This sample was included in a study of CD4 T cell repertoires in COVID-19. Study information: Relabeled CFSE-low cells, IL-2-expanded for around nine days, met spikes from other coronaviruses. Broader study findings: Sharing of several most expanded SARS-CoV-2-reactive clonotypes across memory subsets suggested intraclonal diversification. Some SARS-CoV-2 clonotypes, between about 6.5 and 26%, recurred in SARS-CoV and/or HKU1 cultures.

Repertoires were generated with immunoSEQ multiplex PCR, while TCRdb's copy carries only in-frame clones and drops some. The sample contains about 22,000 clones, around 87% of which appear only once. CDR3 size: 16 residues. With V trimmed by 4 bases and J by 2 bases, 8 bases remained unmatched. Germline V gene lookup returns CDR1 SGHKS and CDR2 YYEKEE (reference sequence). This TCR was sampled from a human donor who had COVID-19. J is TRBJ2-3 and V is TRBV5-5; 9 nucleotides line up with TRBD1. The input for sequencing was central memory CD4+ T cells from blood, taken before the COVID-19 pandemic. CDR3 sequence: CASSPGGTGNTDTQYF. In DNA form, the CDR3 reads TGTGCCAGCAGCCCCGGAGGGACAGGGAACACAGATACGCAGTATTTT.